The 24 T cell receptor beta chains below all came from one sample that was sequenced in a study of blood T cell repertoires in COVID-19 (dated by TCRdb to between 2020 and 2021). The library was prepared using the immunoSEQ multiplex PCR assay. What TCRdb holds here is the immuneACCESS table cut down to in-frame rearrangements. Part of the clones is not present; checked against another copy, under half of the missing clones reflect an unresolved V gene, and the others are unexplained. The sample table lists some 310,000 clones, more than 75% of them with a count of one. 1% of the sample is held by the ten biggest clonotypes. Source material: peripheral blood. These receptors were taken from a man aged 50-60 years with active or convalescent COVID-19.

V and J are TRBV10-3 and TRBJ2-7, with TRBD2 matching over 15 bases. Germline V gene lookup returns CDR1 ENHRY and CDR2 SYGVKD. After removal of 4 bases from V and 5 bases from J, the junction contained 6 bases not matched to a gene. The CDR3 is 16 residues long. The CDR3 here is CAISGTSGRAVHEQYF. DNA for the CDR3: TGTGCCATCAGTGGGACTAGCGGGAGGGCCGTTCACGAGCAGTACTTC.

The rearrangement uses TRBV5-6 and TRBJ1-2; D remains unclear. The CDR3 length is 15 residues. Trimming left V 0 bases short and J 3 bases short, with 12 bases between. The germline V gene encodes CDR1 SGHDT and CDR2 YYEEEE. DNA of the CDR3: TGTGCCAGCAGCTTGGAAAGAGGGTACGACTATGGCTACACCTTC. Translated, it gives CASSLERGYDYGYTF.

This rearrangement joins TRBV30 to TRBJ1-5, with D maybe TRBD1 (5 bases). The germline CDR1 and CDR2 sequences are GTSNPN and SVGIG (reference sequence). The CDR3 is made up of 13 amino acids. V was clipped by 3 bases and J by 1 base, with 7 bases between them. The CDR3 DNA reads TGTGCCTGGAGGGGGGGGAGCAATCAGCCCCAGCATTTT. Amino acid sequence: CAWRGGSNQPQHF. Full variable domain (rest looked up from reference TRBV30 and TRBJ1-5): SQTIHQWPATLVQPVGSPLSLECTVEGTSNPNLYWYRQAAGRGLQLLFYSVGIGQISSEVPQNLSASRPQDRQFILSSKKLLLSDSGFYLCAWRGGSNQPQHFGDGTRLSIL.

The CDR3 nucleotides are TGTGCCAGCAGCTTAGGGGAGGGACGGACAACTAATGAAAAACTGTTTTTT. This translates into CASSLGEGRTTNEKLFF. The chain links TRBV7-6 to TRBJ1-4, with D possibly TRBD1 on 5 matching bases. The ends were cut back, 1 base at V and 0 bases at J, with 12 bases in the middle. CDR3 length: 17 amino acids. Germline V lookup: CDR1 SGHVS, CDR2 FNYEAQ.

The CDR3 DNA follows: TGTGCCTGGACGAGAGGGCCCCAGGATACGCAGTATTTT. This codes for CAWTRGPQDTQYF. The chain carries TRBV30 and TRBJ2-3; TRBD2 might be the D (5 bases). CDR1 is GTSNPN and CDR2 is SVGIG in the germline V gene (reference sequence). The CDR3 is 13 amino acids. V was trimmed by 4 bases and J by 6 bases, leaving 14 bases between them.

The chain couples TRBV2 to TRBJ2-5, with TRBD1 as a possible D gene (6 bases). In germline, CDR1 is SNHLY, CDR2 FYNNEI. Trimming shortened V by 3 bases and J by 2 bases, and 10 bases separated the two germline ends. The CDR3 extends over 14 amino acids. CDR3 DNA: TGTGCCAGCAGTGAGCGGACAGTTCAAGAGACCCAGTACTTC. This codes for CASSERTVQETQYF.

The chain uses TRBV28 and TRBJ1-2; D possibly corresponds to TRBD1 (5 bases). CDR3 size: 14 residues. The germline CDR1 and CDR2 sequences are MDHEN and SYDVKM. Trimming shortened V by 2 bases and J by 4 bases, and 11 bases separated the two germline ends. For the CDR3, the DNA is TGTGCCAGCAGTTTAAGGGGAATCCGCTATGGCTACACCTTC. It encodes CASSLRGIRYGYTF.

The chain carries TRBV7-6 and TRBJ2-7, with 13 bases matching TRBD2. V shed 5 bases, J shed 3 bases, and the junction held 16 bases outside the gene matches. Germline V gives CDR1 SGHVS, CDR2 FNYEAQ. The CDR3 spans 19 residues. The CDR3 nucleotides read TGTGCCAGCAGCCCGTTACTAGCGGGGGGGGCCGTGGGGAGCTACGAGCAGTACTTC. This sequence encodes CASSPLLAGGAVGSYEQYF. The full variable domain, its missing parts supplied by reference TRBV7-6 and TRBJ2-7, is GAGVSQSPRYKVTKRGQDVALRCDPISGHVSLYWYRQALGQGPEFLTYFNYEAQQDKSGLPNDRFSAERPEGSISTLTIQRTEQRDSAMYRCASSPLLAGGAVGSYEQYFGPGTRLTVT.

The gene calls are TRBV2 and TRBJ1-1; D uncertain. The CDR3 is made up of 14 amino acids. V was cut by 6 bases and J by 0 bases, with 11 bases left in between. Germline V gene sequence: CDR1 SNHLY, CDR2 FYNNEI. The CDR3: CASRRMRMNTEAFF. As DNA, the CDR3 is TGTGCCAGCAGGAGGATGAGAATGAACACTGAAGCTTTCTTT. Using reference TRBV2 and TRBJ1-1 for the parts outside the CDR3, the full variable domain is EPEVTQTPSHQVTQMGQEVILRCVPISNHLYFYWYRQILGQKVEFLVSFYNNEISEKSEIFDDQFSVERPDGSNFTLKIRSTKLEDSAMYFCASRRMRMNTEAFFGQGTRLTVV.

This chain connects TRBV7-2 to TRBJ1-5, with D uncertain. CDR1 is SGHTA and CDR2 is FQGNSA in the germline V gene. Trimming pared 2 bases from V and 3 bases from J, leaving 8 bases between. This CDR3 has 14 amino acids. This chain's CDR3 is CASSLSDINQPQHF. DNA of the CDR3: TGTGCCAGCAGCTTAAGTGACATCAATCAGCCCCAGCATTTT.

The chain recombines TRBV9 with TRBJ2-7; TRBD2 aligns across 7 bases. Germline CDR1 SGDLS, CDR2 YYNGEE. With 0 bases clipped from V and 6 bases from J, the junction kept 6 bases outside the gene matches. CDR3 length: 14 amino acids. The DNA of the CDR3 is TGTGCCAGCAGCGTAGATGGCGGGAGAGGCGAGCAGTACTTC. It specifies CASSVDGGRGEQYF.

The chain's CDR3 is CASRKDRERGEPQHF. DNA of the CDR3: TGTGCCAGCAGGAAGGACAGGGAGAGGGGGGAGCCCCAGCATTTT. The V and J genes are TRBV6-5 and TRBJ1-5; 8 positions match TRBD1. V was clipped by 6 bases and J by 8 bases; unmatched bases: 12. The CDR3 loop spans 15 amino acids. In germline, CDR1 is MNHEY, CDR2 SVGAGI.

The CDR3 region is CASRIQGPPVEQYF. DNA of the CDR3: TGTGCCAGCAGGATACAGGGCCCTCCTGTCGAGCAGTACTTC. The rearrangement joins TRBV2 to TRBJ2-7; D possibly corresponds to TRBD1 (6 bases). This CDR3 has 14 residues. V gave up 6 bases and J gave up 6 bases, with 18 bases separating them. Germline CDR1 and CDR2: SNHLY and FYNNEI.

This chain connects TRBV5-6 to TRBJ2-2, with TRBD1 matching over 7 bases. Germline loops: CDR1 SGHDT, CDR2 YYEEEE. The ends lost 0 bases at V and 1 base at J; junction bases unmatched: 6. The CDR3 is made up of 17 amino acids. The CDR3 spells CASSLDRGRLNTGELFF. The CDR3 nucleotides read TGTGCCAGCAGCTTGGACAGGGGACGATTGAACACCGGGGAGCTGTTTTTT.

This clone was recorded once. The chain is built from TRBV19 and TRBJ1-1; no firm D call. This CDR3 is 14 amino acids long. From germline, CDR1 is LNHDA and CDR2 SQIVND (reference sequence). V lost 2 bases, J lost 1 base, and 8 bases lay in between. CDR3 protein: CASSIFAGNTEAFF. The CDR3 DNA follows: TGTGCCAGTAGTATATTCGCAGGGAACACTGAAGCTTTCTTT.

This clone showed up just a few times. The chain joins TRBV6-5 to TRBJ1-5, with TRBD1 identical over 7 bases. V was pared by 8 bases and J by 2 bases, with 6 bases of the junction left unmatched. CDR1 and CDR2 (germline): MNHEY, SVGAGI. The CDR3 has 14 residues. CDR3 in DNA: TGTGCCAGCGGGAGGACAGGACGCAATCAGCCCCAGCATTTT. Protein product: CASGRTGRNQPQHF.

The gene calls are TRBV5-1 and TRBJ2-7, with a possible D match to TRBD1 (5 bases). Germline values: CDR1 SGHRS, CDR2 YFSETQ. V was cut by 0 bases and J by 5 bases, with 12 bases left in between. CDR3 length equals 14 residues. This CDR3 is CASSLDGQGNEQYF. The CDR3 region has the DNA TGCGCCAGCAGCTTGGACGGGCAGGGAAACGAGCAGTACTTC.

This chain connects TRBV18 to TRBJ1-1; 8 bases agree with TRBD1. CDR1 KGHSH and CDR2 LQKENI come from the germline V gene. The CDR3 is 17 amino acids. The junction had 16 bases not matched to a gene; V was cut back by 6 bases and J by 4 bases. Written as DNA, the CDR3 is TGTGCCAGCTCCAGGAGTCGGACAGGGTTGATTAGCACTGAAGCTTTCTTT. The encoded protein is CASSRSRTGLISTEAFF.

The CDR3 here is CASSILVTGGGYTF. The CDR3 region has the DNA TGTGCCAGTAGTATCCTGGTGACAGGGGGTGGCTACACCTTC. The V call is TRBV19, the J call TRBJ1-2; 9 nucleotides line up with TRBD1. The CDR3 spans 14 residues. CDR1 and CDR2 (germline): LNHDA, SQIVND (reference sequence). With V trimmed by 3 bases and J by 7 bases, 6 bases remained unmatched.

The rearrangement joins TRBV27 to TRBJ1-1; no definite D call. With 3 bases removed from V and 4 bases from J, the gap between germline ends came to 15 bases. Germline-derived CDR1 and CDR2 are MNHEY and SMNVEV (reference sequence). The length of the CDR3 is 15 residues. This CDR3 reads CASSFNQIGGTEAFF. CDR3 sequence (DNA): TGTGCCAGCAGTTTCAATCAAATCGGCGGCACTGAAGCTTTCTTT.

The rearrangement uses TRBV5-1 and TRBJ2-2; D is possibly TRBD2 (6 bases). Trimming left V 4 bases short and J 7 bases short, with 14 bases between. CDR3 size: 14 residues. The germline gives CDR1 SGHRS, CDR2 YFSETQ. The CDR3, as DNA: TGCGCCAGCAGCAACGGGGGATTGGGCGGGGAGCTGTTTTTT. Its protein product is CASSNGGLGGELFF.

In its sample, this clone was seen a few times. The chain couples TRBV7-2 to TRBJ2-3; tentatively, D is TRBD2 (6 bases). Trimming pared 5 bases from V and 6 bases from J, leaving 15 bases between. The CDR3 spans 14 residues. Germline assignment: CDR1 SGHTA and CDR2 FQGNSA. The CDR3 nucleotides read TGTGCCAGCAGCCCCCGTGTTGGAGGGGATACGCAGTATTTT. This translates into CASSPRVGGDTQYF.

CDR3 in DNA: TGTGCCAGCAGCTTGGCCCTGGAGACCCAGTACTTC. Protein product: CASSLALETQYF. This chain uses TRBV5-4 with TRBJ2-5, with D unresolved. The germline CDR1 and CDR2 sequences are SGHNT and YYREEE (reference sequence). The CDR3 is made up of 12 amino acids. V lost 0 bases and J lost 5, with 5 bases in between.

The V call is TRBV19, the J call TRBJ2-2; a weak D match, TRBD1 (5 bases). CDR1 is LNHDA, CDR2 SQIVND, per germline (reference sequence). The V end was cut by 3 bases, the J end by 3 bases, with 11 bases between. CDR3 length equals 15 residues. In DNA, the CDR3 is TGTGCCAGTAGTATGCTTGACAGCGACACCGGGGAGCTGTTTTTT. Translating gives CASSMLDSDTGELFF.